This T cell receptor beta chain was profiled in a study of blood T cell repertoires in COVID-19. Study-wide background: Researchers got acute and convalescent COVID-19 samples from the United States, Italy and Spain.

Germline V gene data show CDR1 as SGHAT and CDR2 as FQNNGV. The ends were cut back, 4 bases at V and 0 bases at J, with 16 bases in the middle. CDR3 length equals 17 residues. Participants' own reports of clinical history determined their cohort assignment. No more than 2 weeks before study entry, exposed participants had met a case of COVID-19. Sequencing used immunoSEQ multiplex PCR; TCRdb keeps in-frame clones, though not all of them. The profile shows 200,000 to 300,000 clones, 88% of them singletons. The clonotype originates from a middle-aged woman who had been exposed to COVID-19. This chain links TRBV11-2 with TRBJ2-4; possible D gene TRBD1, 6 bases. Sequencing was performed on PBMCs or T cells enriched from blood (not recorded which). CDR3 in DNA: TGTGCCAGCAGCTCCCCGGGACAATTGCTAGCCAAAAACATTCAGTACTTC. Amino acid sequence: CASSSPGQLLAKNIQYF.